These 30 T cell receptor beta chains were all obtained from the same sample, sequenced in a study of chemoradiotherapy in HPV16-positive cancers. Repertoires were generated with immunoSEQ multiplex PCR, while TCRdb's copy carries only in-frame clones and drops some. The sample yields around 15,000 clones, just under 70% seen once. Sampling was conducted from a patient who underwent chemoradiotherapy. The receptors were gathered from a human donor with HPV-associated anogenital cancer.

This chain joins TRBV7-9 and TRBJ1-4, with D uncertain. The V and J ends lost 0 bases and 2 bases respectively, with 7 bases between them. The CDR3 is 15 amino acids. Germline V CDR1 and CDR2: SEHNR, FQNEAQ (reference sequence). The DNA for the CDR3 is TGTGCCAGCAGCTTAGCAGGGAACACTAATGAAAAACTGTTTTTT. This codes for CASSLAGNTNEKLFF.

This chain connects TRBV4-1 to TRBJ1-2, with 7 nucleotides matching TRBD1. This CDR3 comprises 17 residues. Germline-derived CDR1 and CDR2 are MGHRA and YSYEKL. The V segment lost 0 bases and the J segment 0 bases; nucleotides outside the gene matches: 7. CDR3 in DNA: TGCGCCAGCAGCCAAGACCTTGTGACAGGGACTAACTATGGCTACACCTTC. This codes for CASSQDLVTGTNYGYTF.

This clone was detected only once. V is TRBV9 and J is TRBJ1-2; 8 bases are shared with TRBD1. The V gene's germline CDR1 is SGDLS and CDR2 YYNGEE. The V and J ends lost 4 bases and 4 bases, in that order; junction bases with no gene match: 3. There are 13 residues in the CDR3. CDR3 region: CASSPGGFYGYTF. The CDR3, as DNA: TGTGCCAGCAGCCCAGGGGGCTTCTATGGCTACACCTTC.

This clone was seen only a few times. CDR3 sequence (DNA): TGTGCCAGTAGTACTGACAGGGCTGGGGCCAACGTCCTGACTTTC. This translates into CASSTDRAGANVLTF. This chain joins TRBV19 and TRBJ2-6, with TRBD1 matching over 7 bases. CDR3 length: 15 residues. Germline V gene data show CDR1 as LNHDA and CDR2 as SQIVND (reference sequence). The V segment lost 4 bases and the J segment 2 bases; nucleotides outside the gene matches: 2.

This clone occurred a few times. V is TRBV15 and J is TRBJ2-5, with D uncertain. The CDR3 contains 12 residues. Trimming removed 2 bases at V and 2 bases at J, with 3 bases between. Germline CDR1 reads LNHNV; CDR2 reads YYDKDF (reference sequence). CDR3 sequence reads: CATSRRQETQYF. DNA of the CDR3: TGTGCCACCAGCAGAAGACAAGAGACCCAGTACTTC.

Only one count was recorded for this clone. The gene calls are TRBV5-5 and TRBJ1-1; D is ambiguous. The CDR3 extends over 13 amino acids. In germline, CDR1 is SGHKS, CDR2 YYEKEE (reference sequence). V was cut by 6 bases and J by 6 bases, with 15 bases left in between. The CDR3 reads CASTHPNFPEAFF. The CDR3 DNA sequence: TGTGCCAGCACCCACCCGAATTTCCCTGAAGCTTTCTTT.

The chain is built from TRBV9 and TRBJ1-2; a weak D match, TRBD1 (5 bases). This CDR3 contains 13 residues. V shed 0 bases and J shed 5 bases, with 8 bases lying between them. Germline values: CDR1 SGDLS, CDR2 YYNGEE. In nucleotides, the CDR3 is TGTGCCAGCAGCGTAGCACAGGATTATGGCTACACCTTC. It translates to CASSVAQDYGYTF.

This chain uses TRBV2 with TRBJ2-5; tentatively, D is TRBD1 (6 bases). Per the germline V gene, CDR1 is SNHLY and CDR2 is FYNNEI. This CDR3 region has 18 residues. V lost 4 bases and J 5 bases, leaving 26 bases between the germline ends. For the CDR3, the DNA is TGTGCCAGCAGTGGGCAGCAACAGGGACCCGCGACGGCCGAGACCCAGTACTTC. Its protein product is CASSGQQQGPATAETQYF.

The J gene is TRBJ2-2, the V gene TRBV19; no definite D call. Germline CDR1 LNHDA, CDR2 SQIVND (reference sequence). Trimming left V 1 base short and J 3 bases short, with 6 bases between. CDR3 length: 14 residues. For the CDR3, the DNA is TGTGCCAGTAGTATAGCCCCAGACACCGGGGAGCTGTTTTTT. It is translated as CASSIAPDTGELFF.

V is TRBV2 and J is TRBJ2-1; D gene unclear. This CDR3 has 11 amino acids. Per the germline V gene, CDR1 is SNHLY and CDR2 is FYNNEI. The V gene lost 4 bases and the J gene lost 7 bases, with 5 bases spanning the gap. The chain's CDR3 is CASSVGNEQFF. The CDR3 bases are TGTGCCAGCAGTGTGGGTAATGAGCAGTTCTTC. The variable domain in full, completed from reference TRBV2 and TRBJ2-1, reads EPEVTQTPSHQVTQMGQEVILRCVPISNHLYFYWYRQILGQKVEFLVSFYNNEISEKSEIFDDQFSVERPDGSNFTLKIRSTKLEDSAMYFCASSVGNEQFFGPGTRLTVL.

The V gene is TRBV14, the J gene TRBJ1-2; D is undetermined. The V end was cut by 4 bases, the J end by 4 bases, with 10 bases between. The CDR3 extends over 13 amino acids. From germline, CDR1 is SGHDN and CDR2 FVKESK. For the CDR3, the DNA is TGTGCCAGCAGCCTAGGACGGTCCTATGGCTACACCTTC. Translation: CASSLGRSYGYTF.

The chain employs TRBV11-3 and TRBJ1-2, with 10 positions matching TRBD1. V gave up 5 bases and J gave up 4 bases; unmatched junction bases: 4. CDR1 and CDR2 from the germline V gene are SGHNT and YENEEA. This CDR3 has 14 residues. CDR3 sequence reads: CASSPGTGVYGYTF. The CDR3 DNA reads as TGTGCCAGCAGCCCCGGGACAGGGGTCTATGGCTACACCTTC.

This chain links TRBV7-9 with TRBJ2-3; D unresolved. This CDR3 contains 14 residues. Germline CDR1 reads SEHNR; CDR2 reads FQNEAQ (reference sequence). The V end was cut by 2 bases, the J end by 4 bases, with 10 bases between. The CDR3 DNA follows: TGTGCCAGCAGCTTAATCCTAGTCGCAGATACGCAGTATTTT. It codes for CASSLILVADTQYF. The whole variable domain, filled in from reference TRBV7-9 and TRBJ2-3, reads DTGVSQNPRHKITKRGQNVTFRCDPISEHNRLYWYRQTLGQGPEFLTYFQNEAQLEKSRLLSDRFSAERPKGSFSTLEIQRTEQGDSAMYLCASSLILVADTQYFGPGTRLTVL.

This chain uses TRBV6-5 with TRBJ2-7; D gene ambiguous. The ends were cut back, 3 bases at V and 5 bases at J, with 5 bases in the middle. Germline V gene sequence: CDR1 MNHEY, CDR2 SVGAGI. The CDR3 covers 11 residues. Here the CDR3 DNA reads TGTGCCAGCAGTTATGTCAACGAGCAGTACTTC. Translating it yields CASSYVNEQYF.

This rearrangement joins TRBV6-1 to TRBJ1-6, with a weak D call TRBD1 (6 bases). Germline V CDR1 and CDR2: MNHNS, SASEGT. The V and J ends lost 5 bases and 6 bases respectively, with 11 bases between them. The CDR3 consists of 14 residues. The CDR3 nucleotides are TGTGCCAGCAGTCCAAACAGGGCTAATTCACCCCTCCACTTT. Translating gives CASSPNRANSPLHF.

V gene TRBV19 combines with J gene TRBJ1-4; D is possibly TRBD1 (5 bases). Trimming stripped 6 bases from V and 5 bases from J, with 16 bases between. CDR1 and CDR2 from the germline V gene are LNHDA and SQIVND (reference sequence). CDR3 size: 15 residues. For the CDR3, the DNA is TGTGCCAGTAGCAAGACCGGGACCCGGAATGAAAAACTGTTTTTT. Residues: CASSKTGTRNEKLFF.

The CDR3 DNA sequence: TGTGCCAGCAGTTTAGGGGGGGGCGGCGACGAGCAGTACTTC. Translating it yields CASSLGGGGDEQYF. This chain links TRBV28 with TRBJ2-7; D is possibly TRBD2 (7 bases). The ends were cut back, 2 bases at V and 5 bases at J, with 13 bases in the middle. CDR1 is MDHEN, CDR2 SYDVKM, per germline. This CDR3 contains 14 residues.

This clone was seen a few times. This CDR3 is CAKGRASGANVLTF. The CDR3 DNA follows: TGTGCCAAAGGACGGGCCTCTGGGGCCAACGTCCTGACTTTC. The chain is built from TRBV2 and TRBJ2-6; D unclear. Per germline, CDR1 SNHLY and CDR2 FYNNEI. Trimming stripped 10 bases from V and 0 bases from J, with 10 bases between. The CDR3 spans 14 residues. Together with reference TRBV2 and TRBJ2-6, the CDR3 gives the full variable domain: EPEVTQTPSHQVTQMGQEVILRCVPISNHLYFYWYRQILGQKVEFLVSFYNNEISEKSEIFDDQFSVERPDGSNFTLKIRSTKLEDSAMYFCAKGRASGANVLTFGAGSRLTVL.

This clone was picked up a small number of times. J is TRBJ1-2 and V is TRBV10-3; the D is unclear. Trimming shortened V by 3 bases and J by 0 bases, and 5 bases separated the two germline ends. The length of the CDR3 is 13 residues. Germline CDR1 is ENHRY and CDR2 is SYGVKD. CDR3 region: CAISEGSNYGYTF. CDR3 coding DNA: TGTGCCATCAGTGAAGGGTCTAACTATGGCTACACCTTC.

The V and J genes are TRBV30 and TRBJ2-1, with 9 bases matching TRBD1. Trimming cost V 3 bases and J 8 bases; bases outside gene matches: 11. Germline-derived CDR1 and CDR2 are GTSNPN and SVGIG (reference sequence). The CDR3 consists of 15 residues. The CDR3 nucleotides are TGTGCCTGGAGCAGAGGACAGGGGATCCGGGATGAGCAGTTCTTC. Protein sequence: CAWSRGQGIRDEQFF.

The CDR3 DNA is TGTGCCAGTAAAGAGGGGACTAGCGAGGCCAATGAGCAGTTCTTC. This gives the protein CASKEGTSEANEQFF. The chain has TRBV19 and TRBJ2-1; 10 bases align to TRBD2. CDR3 length: 15 amino acids. The V and J ends lost 7 bases and 6 bases, in that order; junction bases with no gene match: 9. CDR1 LNHDA and CDR2 SQIVND come from the germline V gene (reference sequence).

The J gene is TRBJ1-2, the V gene TRBV5-5; 9 nucleotides align to TRBD1. Losses at the gene ends were 3 bases for V and 2 bases for J; bases not matched to a gene: 5. The CDR3 loop spans 15 amino acids. Germline V gene lookup returns CDR1 SGHKS and CDR2 YYEKEE (reference sequence). The chain's CDR3 is CASSWGTGKNYGYTF. CDR3 coding DNA: TGTGCCAGCAGCTGGGGGACAGGGAAAAACTATGGCTACACCTTC.

The rearrangement joins TRBV5-1 to TRBJ2-3, with D perhaps matching TRBD2 (6 bases). This CDR3 comprises 14 residues. CDR1 is SGHRS and CDR2 is YFSETQ in the germline V gene. Between the trimmed V and J ends, which lost 4 bases and 0 bases, there was a span of 9 bases. DNA of the CDR3: TGCGCCAGCAGCGCCGGGACTAGCACAGATACGCAGTATTTT. Protein product: CASSAGTSTDTQYF.

The J gene is TRBJ1-2, the V gene TRBV19; no reliable D call. The CDR3 extends over 12 amino acids. Germline-derived CDR1 and CDR2 are LNHDA and SQIVND (reference sequence). V gave up 3 bases and J gave up 6 bases, with 8 bases separating them. CDR3 amino acids: CASSMAYNGYTF. The DNA for the CDR3 is TGTGCCAGTAGTATGGCTTATAATGGCTACACCTTC. Supplemented by reference TRBV19 and TRBJ1-2, the full variable domain reads DGGITQSPKYLFRKEGQNVTLSCEQNLNHDAMYWYRQDPGQGLRLIYYSQIVNDFQKGDIAEGYSVSREKKESFPLTVTSAQKNPTAFYLCASSMAYNGYTFGSGTRLTVV.

This clone occurred a few times. The rearrangement uses TRBV19 and TRBJ2-2, with D tentatively TRBD2 (7 bases). Trimming shortened V by 7 bases and J by 5 bases, and 17 bases separated the two germline ends. This CDR3 region has 15 residues. Per germline, CDR1 LNHDA and CDR2 SQIVND (reference sequence). CDR3 sequence (DNA): TGTGCCAGTACCCCCCCGGGGGGCAATACCGGGGAGCTGTTTTTT. Translation: CASTPPGGNTGELFF.

The chain uses TRBV6-5 and TRBJ1-1, with 8 bases matching TRBD1. Germline loops: CDR1 MNHEY, CDR2 SVGAGI. J lost 4 bases, V lost 5 bases, and 3 bases had no gene match. The CDR3 covers 13 residues. The CDR3 here is CASSDRGGTEAFF. The CDR3 DNA sequence: TGTGCCAGCAGTGACAGGGGAGGCACTGAAGCTTTCTTT.

This chain uses TRBV27 with TRBJ2-7; 7 bases are shared with TRBD1. The V gene end was trimmed by 6 bases and the J gene end by 4 bases; junction bases not matched to a gene: 12. The CDR3 has 15 amino acids. The germline V gene has CDR1 MNHEY and CDR2 SMNVEV (reference sequence). In nucleotides, the CDR3 is TGTGCCAGCAGCTCCTCCGGGACAGCCATGTACGAGCAGTACTTC. It encodes CASSSSGTAMYEQYF.

V usage is TRBV30 and J usage is TRBJ2-1, with D perhaps TRBD1 (5 bases). Germline assignment: CDR1 GTSNPN and CDR2 SVGIG (reference sequence). V was pared by 0 bases and J by 7 bases, with 10 bases between. The CDR3 covers 13 residues. CDR3 DNA: TGTGCCTGGAGTGTCCAGGGTTGGAATGAGCAGTTCTTC. This codes for CAWSVQGWNEQFF.

The chain uses TRBV19 and TRBJ2-2; maybe TRBD1 (6 bases). Trimming took 8 bases from V and 1 from J, leaving 14 bases between them. Germline V gene sequence: CDR1 LNHDA, CDR2 SQIVND (reference sequence). This CDR3 is 15 amino acids long. CDR3 region: CASGWTAVNTGELFF. The CDR3 DNA reads TGTGCCAGTGGGTGGACAGCGGTGAACACCGGGGAGCTGTTTTTT.

A few counts support this clone. CDR3: CATSREGYSGNTIYF. In nucleotides, the CDR3 is TGTGCCACCAGCAGAGAAGGGTATTCTGGAAACACCATATATTTT. The chain combines TRBV15 with TRBJ1-3; D is unclear. CDR1 LNHNV and CDR2 YYDKDF come from the germline V gene (reference sequence). V lost 0 bases and J lost 1, with 7 bases in between. This CDR3 comprises 15 residues. Combining the CDR3 with reference TRBV15 and TRBJ1-3 gives the whole variable domain DAMVIQNPRYQVTQFGKPVTLSCSQTLNHNVMYWYQQKSSQAPKLLFHYYDKDFNNEADTPDNFQSRRPNTSFCFLDIRSPGLGDTAMYLCATSREGYSGNTIYFGEGSWLTVV.